This TCR beta chain was sequenced during a study of T cells after yellow fever vaccination (dated by TCRdb to about 2019). As for the study more broadly: The SMART-Seq v4 Ultra Low Input RNA kit was used to prepare libraries from fractions with low cell numbers. Blood was collected at multiple timepoints before and after primary and secondary immunization, and bulk PBMC replicates and cell subsets were isolated. To track T-cell clones before and after primary and booster YFV17D yellow fever vaccination, bulk TCR alpha and beta repertoires were sequenced longitudinally. Two healthy male donors, one aged 18 to 30 and one aged 30 to 39 years, were included in the cohort. Study-wide conclusions, independent of this receptor: Most clones expanded after primary vaccination were re-detected after the booster (almost 97% of CD4 and around 86% of CD8), suggesting broad memory maintenance. Only two donors were included in the study, so the extent to which the findings can be generalized is limited. FACS-sorted repertoires could contain abundant contaminating clonotypes from the bulk population, so computational filtering was required. Compared with the primary T-cell response, the secondary T-cell response was weaker but faster, peaking on day 5 rather than day 15. A small share of clonotypes was detected in both CD4 and CD8 compartments, with the overlap likely arising from convergent recombination.

Only a few counts were recorded for this clonotype. No cognate antigen has been identified for it. Within one base of it there is no much larger clone, and no base qualities were kept. Sequencing relied on an Illumina NovaSeq 6000. TCR cDNA was synthesized by 5'RACE template switching, which introduced a universal primer site and unique molecular identifiers. Priming of cDNA synthesis was performed from both the TCR alpha and TCR beta constant segments. Library amplification used two PCR steps, and the second PCR step added sample barcodes and sequencing adapters. Sequencing of libraries was performed on Illumina HiSeq 2500 (2x100 bp) or NovaSeq (2x150 bp). The original methods were these. MIGEC handled demultiplexing of reads and collapsing into UMI consensus sequences, while MiXCR performed V(D)J alignment. Vaccine-responding clonotypes were defined with edgeR using replicate PBMC samples, requiring FDR below 0.01 and a log2 fold change above 5 up to day 15. Bulk clonotypes were assigned CD4 or CD8 identity according to which sequenced CD4 or CD8 repertoire held them at higher abundance. TCRdb reworked the public reads: Q25 trimming with fastp, MiXCR clone assembly, productive beta chains retained. Rows with one shared CDR3 protein collapse into an entry with the most common genes and DNA. The V and J calls, along with clone size, are taken from TCRdb and not from the paper's own processing. Across this sample there are a few hundred thousand distinct CDR3 sequences, with 3.2% seen only once. About 3.3% of the sample comes from the top ten.

Cut back by 7 bases and 4 bases, the V and J ends lie 11 bases apart. The CDR3 contains 13 residues, cysteine and phenylalanine counted. Only CDR3 DNA is held: 39 bases, read in frame from base 1. For CDR1 and CDR2, the germline V gene lists SGHTA and FQGNSA. This sample's treatment or condition label indicates: live attenuated yellow fever vaccine strain. PBMCs were isolated from peripheral blood using a standard Ficoll-Paque protocol. CD4 and CD8 T-cell fractions were isolated with Dynabeads CD4 and CD8 positive selection kits. TriZol was used to extract RNA from bulk PBMCs, from CD4 and CD8 fractions, and from dextramer-positive and dextramer-negative fractions.

The source is a man between 18 and 35 years old who received the YFV17D yellow fever vaccine. The specimen comprised CD4+ T cells sorted from PBMCs, sampled 10 days after the yellow fever booster vaccination. The chain is encoded by TRBV7-2 joined to TRBJ2-1, and possibly TRBD1, on 6 matching bases. The DNA is as follows: TGTGCCAGCAACACTCAGGGGTACAATGAGCAGTTCTTC. Its protein is CASNTQGYNEQFF.